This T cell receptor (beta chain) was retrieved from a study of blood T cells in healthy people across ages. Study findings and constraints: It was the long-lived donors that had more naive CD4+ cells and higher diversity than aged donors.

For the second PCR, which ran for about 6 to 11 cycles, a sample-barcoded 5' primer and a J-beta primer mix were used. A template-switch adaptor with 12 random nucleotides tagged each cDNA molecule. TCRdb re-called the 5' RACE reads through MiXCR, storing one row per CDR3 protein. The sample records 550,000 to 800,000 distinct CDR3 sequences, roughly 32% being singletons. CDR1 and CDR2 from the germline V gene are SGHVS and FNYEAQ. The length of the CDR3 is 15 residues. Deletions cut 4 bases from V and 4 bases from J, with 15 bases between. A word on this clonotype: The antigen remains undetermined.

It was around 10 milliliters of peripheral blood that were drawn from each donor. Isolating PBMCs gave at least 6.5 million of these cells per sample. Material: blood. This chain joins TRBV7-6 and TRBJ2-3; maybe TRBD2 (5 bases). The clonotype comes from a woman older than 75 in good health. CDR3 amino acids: CASSSIRGTADTQYF. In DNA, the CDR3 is TGTGCCAGCAGCTCCATCCGGGGTACGGCAGATACGCAGTATTTT. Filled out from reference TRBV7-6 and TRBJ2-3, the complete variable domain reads GAGVSQSPRYKVTKRGQDVALRCDPISGHVSLYWYRQALGQGPEFLTYFNYEAQQDKSGLPNDRFSAERPEGSISTLTIQRTEQRDSAMYRCASSSIRGTADTQYFGPGTRLTVL.